The 21 T cell receptor beta chains given below trace back to one sample, sequenced in a study of blood T cell repertoires in COVID-19. The method was immunoSEQ multiplex PCR; TCRdb's version includes in-frame clones alone and lacks a portion of them. In the table there are fewer than 110,000 clones, approximately 89% of which are singletons. The sequencing sample was made of peripheral blood. These TCRs come from a woman older than 75 in a cohort sampled during active COVID-19.

The rearrangement uses TRBV5-1 and TRBJ2-1; D remains unclear. The CDR3 loop spans 16 amino acids. Germline V CDR1 and CDR2: SGHRS, YFSETQ. V shed 5 bases and J shed 8 bases, with 23 bases lying between them. CDR3 nucleotides: TGCGCCAGCAGATTGAGTGGTGGGCTGGGTCCCTATGAGCAGTTCTTC. Amino acid sequence: CASRLSGGLGPYEQFF.

The chain employs TRBV9 and TRBJ2-7, with TRBD2 as a possible D gene (5 bases). This CDR3 has 15 amino acids. Trimming shortened V by 3 bases and J by 0 bases, and 13 bases separated the two germline ends. The germline V gene has CDR1 SGDLS and CDR2 YYNGEE. CDR3: CASSDGLFGSYEQYF. The CDR3 coding sequence is TGTGCCAGCAGCGACGGACTCTTTGGCTCCTACGAGCAGTACTTC.

The rearrangement joins TRBV6-5 to TRBJ1-1; D gene unclear. Trimming took off 4 bases at V and 1 base at J, with 7 bases between the two ends. CDR1 and CDR2 (germline): MNHEY, SVGAGI. This CDR3 comprises 13 residues. CDR3: CASSLATNTEAFF. For the CDR3, the DNA is TGTGCCAGCAGTTTGGCCACGAACACTGAAGCTTTCTTT.

V and J are TRBV7-6 and TRBJ1-6; no firm D call. Per the germline V gene, CDR1 is SGHVS and CDR2 is FNYEAQ. V was cut by 5 bases and J by 5 bases, with 13 bases left in between. This CDR3 comprises 15 residues. CDR3 loop: CASSGPQVNNSPLHF. CDR3 nucleotide sequence: TGTGCCAGCAGCGGCCCCCAGGTTAATAATTCACCCCTCCACTTT.

This clone was detected only once. This chain connects TRBV9 to TRBJ1-2, with TRBD1 matching 7 bases. CDR1 is SGDLS and CDR2 is YYNGEE in the germline V gene. This CDR3 comprises 19 residues. After removal of 3 bases from V and 6 bases from J, the junction contained 23 bases not matched to a gene. CDR3 protein: CASSATSGTVFRSFDGYTF. The CDR3 coding sequence is TGTGCCAGCAGCGCAACTTCCGGGACAGTGTTCCGGTCCTTCGATGGCTACACCTTC.

This clone has only one observation. V usage is TRBV5-1 and J usage is TRBJ2-3, with a possible D match to TRBD1 (6 bases). V dropped 0 bases and J dropped 4 bases, with 9 bases sitting between them. This CDR3 spans 14 amino acids. Germline CDR1 and CDR2: SGHRS and YFSETQ. The CDR3 coding sequence is TGCGCCAGCAGCTTGGGGCAGGGGTCAGATACGCAGTATTTT. This encodes CASSLGQGSDTQYF.

The rearrangement uses TRBV19 and TRBJ2-6; unclear D gene. V lost 4 bases to trimming and J lost 4 bases, with 5 bases between them. The CDR3 length is 13 residues. From germline, CDR1 is LNHDA and CDR2 SQIVND (reference sequence). The CDR3: CASSTQGANVLTF. For the CDR3, the DNA is TGTGCCAGTAGTACACAGGGGGCCAACGTCCTGACTTTC.

This clone occurred a few times. This chain connects TRBV5-6 to TRBJ1-6; D not resolved. Trimming cost V 1 base and J 9 bases, with 14 bases left between them. Germline CDR1 is SGHDT and CDR2 is YYEEEE. The CDR3 length is 15 residues. The CDR3 is CASSLRGSESSPLHF. The CDR3 region has the DNA TGTGCCAGCAGCTTGCGCGGTTCGGAGAGTTCACCCCTCCACTTT.

The chain links TRBV7-9 to TRBJ1-1; D ambiguous. CDR1 is SEHNR, CDR2 FQNEAQ, per germline (reference sequence). Trimming cost V 0 bases and J 5 bases, with 7 bases left between them. The CDR3 length is 13 residues. In DNA form, the CDR3 reads TGTGCCAGCAGCTTAGCCACGAGAACTGAAGCTTTCTTT. It is translated as CASSLATRTEAFF.

This clone was seen a single time. The CDR3 region is CATSEDRVWVTEAFF. CDR3 DNA: TGTGCCACCAGCGAAGACAGGGTTTGGGTCACTGAAGCTTTCTTT. V and J are TRBV15 and TRBJ1-1, with 7 bases aligning to TRBD1. CDR3 size: 15 residues. In germline, CDR1 is LNHNV, CDR2 YYDKDF (reference sequence). V shed 5 bases, J shed 4 bases, and the junction held 10 bases outside the gene matches.

The V and J genes are TRBV19 and TRBJ2-7; 9 bases line up with TRBD1. V trimming: 3 bases; J trimming: 7 bases; junction bases outside the gene matches: 10. The length of the CDR3 is 15 residues. Per germline, CDR1 LNHDA and CDR2 SQIVND (reference sequence). The CDR3 nucleotides are TGTGCCAGTAGTATGGGTTACAGGGGGCCGGGGGAGCAGTACTTC. Protein: CASSMGYRGPGEQYF.

The rearrangement joins TRBV11-3 to TRBJ2-3; weak D call: TRBD2 (7 bases). CDR1 and CDR2 from the germline V gene are SGHNT and YENEEA. V gave up 3 bases and J gave up 5 bases, with 12 bases separating them. The CDR3 length is 14 residues. The CDR3 loop reads CASSFGGAGDTQYF. As DNA, the CDR3 is TGTGCCAGCAGCTTTGGGGGGGCCGGAGATACGCAGTATTTT.

This chain uses TRBV6-6 with TRBJ1-1, with TRBD1 as a possible D gene (5 bases). Germline V CDR1 and CDR2: MNHNY, SVGAGI (reference sequence). The V and J ends lost 2 bases and 4 bases respectively, with 14 bases between them. This CDR3 region has 15 residues. This CDR3 is CASSYGGGGGTEAFF. The DNA of the CDR3 is TGTGCCAGCAGTTACGGAGGCGGGGGTGGCACTGAAGCTTTCTTT.

V and J are TRBV5-1 and TRBJ2-1; the match to TRBD1 covers 7 bases. The CDR3 covers 16 residues. CDR1 is SGHRS, CDR2 YFSETQ, per germline. V gave up 0 bases and J gave up 3 bases; unmatched junction bases: 6. This chain's CDR3 is CASSLAEGAGYNEQFF. CDR3 in DNA: TGCGCCAGCAGCTTGGCCGAGGGGGCTGGCTACAATGAGCAGTTCTTC.

This clone was found once. The rearrangement uses TRBV19 and TRBJ2-5; possible D gene TRBD1, 6 bases. The length of the CDR3 is 14 residues. Germline loops: CDR1 LNHDA, CDR2 SQIVND (reference sequence). V shed 7 bases and J shed 4 bases, with 16 bases lying between them. CDR3 residues: CASKEAGARETQYF. The CDR3 DNA reads TGTGCCAGTAAGGAGGCAGGGGCAAGAGAGACCCAGTACTTC.

The V and J genes are TRBV28 and TRBJ2-2, with 7 bases identical to TRBD1. This CDR3 spans 13 amino acids. The V gene end was trimmed by 2 bases and the J gene end by 7 bases; junction bases not matched to a gene: 1. The germline CDR1 and CDR2 sequences are MDHEN and SYDVKM. The CDR3: CASSLHRGGELFF. DNA of the CDR3: TGTGCCAGCAGTTTACACAGGGGCGGGGAGCTGTTTTTT.

This clone was seen only a few times. J is TRBJ1-6 and V is TRBV7-2, with TRBD1 as a possible D gene (6 bases). This CDR3 has 14 residues. V lost 5 bases and J 9 bases, leaving 14 bases between the germline ends. Germline CDR1 and CDR2: SGHTA and FQGNSA. This chain's CDR3 is CASSQWGQGSPLHF. The CDR3 DNA is TGTGCCAGCAGCCAGTGGGGGCAAGGTTCACCCCTCCACTTT. Combining the CDR3 with reference TRBV7-2 and TRBJ1-6 gives the whole variable domain GAGVSQSPSNKVTEKGKDVELRCDPISGHTALYWYRQSLGQGLEFLIYFQGNSAPDKSGLPSDRFSAERTGGSVSTLTIQRTQQEDSAVYLCASSQWGQGSPLHFGNGTRLTVT.

The chain links TRBV9 to TRBJ2-7, with 9 bases aligning to TRBD1. The CDR3 totals 15 residues. The J segment lost 2 bases and the V segment lost 0 bases, leaving 3 bases of the junction unmatched. Germline V gene sequence: CDR1 SGDLS, CDR2 YYNGEE. Written as DNA, the CDR3 is TGTGCCAGCAGCGTAGGACAGGGGGTGGCCTACGAGCAGTACTTC. Its translation is CASSVGQGVAYEQYF.

The chain is built from TRBV19 and TRBJ2-7, with 8 bases lining up with TRBD2. Germline values: CDR1 LNHDA, CDR2 SQIVND (reference sequence). V trimming: 1 base; J trimming: 2 bases; junction bases outside the gene matches: 4. The CDR3 contains 15 residues. The CDR3 bases are TGTGCCAGTAGTATAGGGTCTAGCGGGCCCTACGAGCAGTACTTC. Translation: CASSIGSSGPYEQYF.

The rearrangement uses TRBV7-9 and TRBJ1-4; D uncertain. This CDR3 is built from 15 residues. CDR1 and CDR2 from the germline V gene are SEHNR and FQNEAQ (reference sequence). V dropped 3 bases and J dropped 4 bases, with 12 bases sitting between them. CDR3 DNA: TGTGCCAGCAGCTTTGGAGGCCTAAATAATGAAAAACTGTTTTTT. This encodes CASSFGGLNNEKLFF.

The chain has TRBV18 and TRBJ1-1; D possibly corresponds to TRBD1 (5 bases). The CDR3 spans 13 residues. Germline V gene lookup returns CDR1 KGHSH and CDR2 LQKENI. The V gene lost 7 bases and the J gene lost 6 bases, with 15 bases spanning the gap. The CDR3 DNA sequence: TGTGCCAGCTTAGCCGGGGGACGGGCTGAAGCTTTCTTT. This sequence encodes CASLAGGRAEAFF.